A single TCR beta chain is shown here with its context. The CDR3 is 12 residues long. Germline assignment: CDR1 DFQATT and CDR2 SNEGSKA (reference sequence). V lost 3 bases to trimming and J lost 4 bases, with 10 bases between them. This sample was included in a study of blood T cell repertoires in COVID-19. Generated by immunoSEQ multiplex PCR, the TCRdb table keeps only in-frame clones and is missing some. The sample lists about 86,000 clones, around 86% seen once, with about 1% in the top ten. The receptor was isolated from a human donor in a cohort sampled during active COVID-19. The sequenced sample consisted of peripheral blood. The J gene is TRBJ2-7, the V gene TRBV20-1, with a tentative D call TRBD2 (6 bases). CDR3 coding DNA: TGCAGTGCTAGTAGGACTAATTACGAGCAGTACTTC. Translating it yields CSASRTNYEQYF.